This T cell receptor (beta chain) is from a study of blood T cell repertoires in COVID-19. Study-level information: Acute and convalescent COVID-19 samples came from the United States, Italy and Spain. Nucleic acid was either cDNA or gDNA, and it came from T cells, B-cell-depleted T cells, or PBMCs.

This CDR3 is 14 amino acids long. Trimming took off 3 bases at V and 5 bases at J, with 13 bases between the two ends. The germline V gene encodes CDR1 KGHDR and CDR2 SFDVKD. Per the original methods: Scientists estimated how many nucleated cells there were by amplifying reference gene primers. Only in-frame clones appear in the TCRdb table, and some are missing; sequencing was by immunoSEQ multiplex PCR. V, J and clone size derive from that table, while D and trimming were established from the DNA sequence. The table has about 90,000 clones, roughly 71% seen once; the top ten hold roughly a tenth. The rearrangement joins TRBV24-1 to TRBJ2-7, with a possible D match to TRBD1 (5 bases). Sequences were obtained from peripheral blood. The source is an elderly woman with acute or convalescent COVID-19. This CDR3 reads CATSDRGTLDEQYF. CDR3 nucleotides: TGTGCCACCAGTGATAGGGGCACCTTAGACGAGCAGTACTTC.